What follows describes a single T cell receptor beta chain. The antigen remains unidentified. Only in-frame clones appear in the TCRdb table, and some are missing; sequencing was by immunoSEQ multiplex PCR. In the table there are 65,000 or so clones, 70% to 80% of which are singletons. The source of the sample is a study of vaccination effects on CD4 cells after COVID-19. Study as a whole: Vaccination of participants consisted of two doses of either the BNT162b2 or mRNA-1273 vaccine. Study-wide findings and caveats: The study dataset contains few convalescent patients and includes no early post-infection timepoints. Healthy vaccinees' vaccine-induced clones included only 1 of 255 cross-reacting with common cold coronaviruses.

V lost 6 bases and J 4 bases, leaving 14 bases between the germline ends. Germline assignment: CDR1 ENHRY and CDR2 SYGVKD. CDR3 size: 14 residues. Sequencing followed a ViraFEST assay step that expanded antigen-specific CD4+ T cells with viral peptide pools. Having been cultured for roughly 9 days, the cells underwent CD4+ T cell isolation. All vaccine recipients tested negative for nucleocapsid antibodies and had never contracted SARS-CoV-2 infection. Each culture well received roughly 1.8 million PBMC. These cells were then cultured in IMDM with 10 IU/ml IL-2 and about 9.4 ug/ml peptides. The material was CD4+ T cells from PBMCs cultured with HCoV-NL63 spike peptides, obtained before COVID-19 vaccination. The receptor was isolated from a human donor who received a COVID-19 vaccine. The chain couples TRBV10-3 to TRBJ2-3; D is perhaps TRBD1 (5 bases). This chain's CDR3 is CAIRDNRVADTQYF. The CDR3 nucleotides are TGTGCCATCAGGGACAATAGGGTAGCAGATACGCAGTATTTT.